The T cell receptor (beta chain) under discussion was sequenced for a study of cytomegalovirus exposure and HLA in healthy donors. Across the whole study: Unique TCR beta sequences numbering approximately 120 million came from approximately 180 million T cells in an earlier analysis. Of some 360 genotyped donors, about 80% clustered with self-reported Caucasian donors.

The study, taken as a whole, reports: Reports described diagnosis of cytomegalovirus status by the classifier as highly specific and sensitive. Specific recognition of CMV antigens was confirmed in vitro for a few chains (all CMV-associated).

This clone came up a few times. Its antigen is unidentified. V lost 0 bases and J 5 bases, leaving 8 bases between the germline ends. The CDR3 runs 14 residues. Per the germline V gene, CDR1 is SEHNR and CDR2 is FQNEAQ (reference sequence). PCR involved 60 Vbeta and 13 Jbeta primers. The data were produced by immunoSEQ multiplex PCR, yet TCRdb's version contains in-frame clones alone and is incomplete. The sample holds some 80,000 clones; 10% are singletons and the top ten take approximately 25%. This chain joins TRBV7-9 and TRBJ2-1; D is possibly TRBD2 (5 bases). The sequence was collected from a man in his sixties in good health and CMV-seropositive. Sequenced input: PBMCs. DNA of the CDR3: TGTGCCAGCAGCTTAGCCTGGGAGCACAATGAGCAGTTCTTC. Translated, it gives CASSLAWEHNEQFF.